Listed below are T cell receptor beta chains from one sample, sequenced in a study of post-analysis software for immune sequencing data. TCRdb reanalysed the PCR reads using MiXCR and keeps one entry per CDR3 protein. The sample has 750,000 to 900,000 distinct CDR3 sequences, 46% seen once. The sequencing sample was made of blood. The origin of the receptors is a girl under 18 with multiple sclerosis. Each CDR3 is given with its conserved first and last residue. A D gene is named only where the DNA matches it firmly. Some rows mark clone size as missing; the rest say once, few, many or name a class of expanded clone.

>TRBV28|TRBJ2-3|NA|NA
TGTGCCAGCAGTTTTAGGACCCCCGCGGGATCAGATACGCAGTATTTT
CASSFRTPAGSDTQYF
>TRBV20-1|TRBJ2-3|once|TRBD2
TGCAGTGCCTCCCCTAATAGCGGGAGAGTAGCATACACAGATACGCAGTATTTT
CSASPNSGRVAYTDTQYF
>TRBV20-1|TRBJ2-1|few|TRBD2
TGCAGTGCAAATAGCGGGAGGACTAGCTACAATGAGCAGTTCTTC
CSANSGRTSYNEQFF
>TRBV6-5|TRBJ1-2|NA|NA
TGTGCCAGCAGTTACGTCGGGGTCGATGGCTACACCTTC
CASSYVGVDGYTF
>TRBV20-1|TRBJ2-5|NA|TRBD2
TGCAGTGCTAGAGTAGCGGGAGCAGAGACCCAGTACTTC
CSARVAGAETQYF
>TRBV7-3|TRBJ2-5|NA|TRBD1
TGTGCCAGCAGCCCGGACAGGGGTCCCCCAGAGACCCAGTACTTC
CASSPDRGPPETQYF
>TRBV6-1|TRBJ2-1|NA|NA
TGTGCCAGCAGTGACCGGGGACTGGACCCCTACAATGAGCAGTTCTTC
CASSDRGLDPYNEQFF
>TRBV4-3|TRBJ2-3|NA|NA
TGCGCCAGCAGCCAAGGGGCGGCTCGGGGAGGATCGGATACGCAGTATTTT
CASSQGAARGGSDTQYF
>TRBV6-2/TRBV6-3|TRBJ1-5|few|TRBD1
TGTGCCAGCAGTTCCGGGACAGCTTCCAATCAGCCCCAGCATTTT
CASSSGTASNQPQHF
>TRBV24-1|TRBJ2-7|once|NA
TGTGCCACCAGTGACAGGGGTGACAACGAGCAGTACTTC
CATSDRGDNEQYF
>TRBV12-3/TRBV12-4|TRBJ1-2|NA|NA
TGTGCCAGCAGTTTAGTAGCGGGACCCCAGGGTGGCTACACCTTC
CASSLVAGPQGGYTF
>TRBV28|TRBJ2-1|once|TRBD1
TGTGCCAGCAGTTTACCTGGACAGGGACTCGGCAATGAGCAGTTCTTC
CASSLPGQGLGNEQFF
>TRBV19|TRBJ1-2|NA|NA
TGTGCCAGTAGTACGACCGACAGCTATGGCTACACCTTC
CASSTTDSYGYTF
>TRBV4-3|TRBJ2-7|NA|NA
TGCGCCAGCAGCCAAGATTGGCAGGGAGCCCGCGAGCAGTACTTC
CASSQDWQGAREQYF
>TRBV11-2|TRBJ2-4|NA|NA
TGTGCCAGCAGCCGGAGGGGTCGGGGTACGGGCATTCAGTACTTC
CASSRRGRGTGIQYF
>TRBV7-9|TRBJ1-2|few|TRBD1
TGTGCCAGCAGCTTAGCAGGGACAGCGGATGGTGGCTACACCTTC
CASSLAGTADGGYTF
>TRBV12-3/TRBV12-4|TRBJ1-1|once|NA
TGTGCCAGCAGTTTGGGCAGCCTCGGGGAAAAGAAAGCTTTCTTT
CASSLGSLGEKKAFF
>TRBV20-1|TRBJ2-1|NA|TRBD2
TGCAGTGCGCCTATACTAGCGGGAGCATTCAATGAGCAGTTCTTC
CSAPILAGAFNEQFF
>TRBV20-1|TRBJ2-3|NA|TRBD2
TGCAGTGCTATAAGGCTTGCCGAGCGGGAGTCGGGAGATACGCAGTATTTT
CSAIRLAERESGDTQYF
>TRBV20-1|TRBJ1-2|NA|NA
TGCAGTGCTAGTTACGACAGGTCAAACTATGGCTACACCTTC
CSASYDRSNYGYTF
>TRBV29-1|TRBJ2-1|few|TRBD1
TGCAGCGTTGAATTCGGCAGGGGGCACAATGAGCAGTTCTTC
CSVEFGRGHNEQFF
>TRBV15|TRBJ2-5|NA|NA
TGTGCCACCAAGCCGGATCCCCAAGAGACCCAGTACTTC
CATKPDPQETQYF
>TRBV7-2|TRBJ1-5|NA|NA
TGTGCCAGCAGCTTGGACTATAGCAATCAGCCCCAGCATTTT
CASSLDYSNQPQHF
>TRBV29-1|TRBJ1-1|few|NA
TGCAGCGCTGGACGGGGGACTGAAGCTTTCTTT
CSAGRGTEAFF
>TRBV24-1|TRBJ2-6|few|NA
TGTGCCACTTCCAAGGGGGCCAACGTCCTGACTTTC
CATSKGANVLTF
>TRBV20-1|TRBJ2-1|NA|NA
TGCAGTGCTAGCGCCGGGGGAGTCTATGAGCAGTTCTTC
CSASAGGVYEQFF
>TRBV20-1|TRBJ1-5|NA|TRBD1
TGCAGTGCTATCACAGGGGGTTTCGGTAGCAATCAGCCCCAGCATTTT
CSAITGGFGSNQPQHF
>TRBV29-1|TRBJ2-7|few|TRBD1
TGCAGCGTTGAAGATCTGGCGGGACAGGGCTACGAGCAGTACTTC
CSVEDLAGQGYEQYF
>TRBV12-3/TRBV12-4|TRBJ2-1|NA|NA
TGTGCCAGCAGTTTTTTAGCGCCTAGCTCCTACAATGAGCAGTTCTTC
CASSFLAPSSYNEQFF
>TRBV29-1|TRBJ2-7|few|TRBD1
TGCAGCGTCGTTATCGGGACAGCCTACGAGCAGTACTTC
CSVVIGTAYEQYF
>TRBV7-2|TRBJ2-1|NA|NA
TGTGCCAGCAGCTTAGGTATAGCCCTCCCTTCTCTTAGCTCCTACAATGAGCAGTTCTTC
CASSLGIALPSLSSYNEQFF
>TRBV20-1|TRBJ1-2|NA|NA
TGCAGTGCCGAGCCCGTTAGGTCCTCATCTAACTATGGCTACACCTTC
CSAEPVRSSSNYGYTF
>TRBV2|TRBJ1-2|few|TRBD1
TGTGCCAGCAACCGGGACAGGGGGCGTTTAAGCTATGGCTACACCTTC
CASNRDRGRLSYGYTF
>TRBV12-3/TRBV12-4|TRBJ2-5|few|NA
TGTGCCAGCAGTTTTGGGGCTAGTCCGGAGACCCAGTACTTC
CASSFGASPETQYF
>TRBV7-2|TRBJ2-1|few|NA
TGTGCCAGCAGCCTCAATCCGGGGTATGATGAGCAGTTCTTC
CASSLNPGYDEQFF
>TRBV20-1|TRBJ2-1|NA|NA
TGCAGTGCTAAGCGACTTGGGAGTTGGGATGAGCAGTTCTTC
CSAKRLGSWDEQFF
>TRBV7-3|TRBJ2-5|NA|TRBD2
TGTGCCAGCAGCGCCGGGACTAGCGGGAGTAAGTACTTC
CASSAGTSGSKYF
>TRBV20-1|TRBJ2-5|NA|NA
TGCAGTGCTAGAGATTACGCGGGCGGTGGGACCCAGTACTTC
CSARDYAGGGTQYF